This TCR beta chain was sequenced during a study of blood T cell repertoires in COVID-19. Study as a whole: The samples span acute and convalescent COVID-19 from the United States, Italy and Spain.

The germline V gene has CDR1 SGDLS and CDR2 YYNGEE. The CDR3 loop spans 17 amino acids. V lost 0 bases, J lost 5 bases, and 9 bases stayed unmatched. Original handling: It was from reference gene primer amplification that nucleated cell counts were estimated. Repertoires were generated with immunoSEQ multiplex PCR, while TCRdb's copy carries only in-frame clones and drops some. That table is the source of V, J and clone size, and D and trimming were worked out from the DNA. The repertoire holds 55,000 to 70,000 clones, around 79% seen once, with about 5.3% in the top ten. This TCR came from a human donor in a cohort sampled during active COVID-19. The specimen was peripheral blood. This rearrangement joins TRBV9 to TRBJ2-3; 10 bases line up with TRBD2. CDR3 protein: CASSVVAGGPDVDTQYF. CDR3 bases: TGTGCCAGCAGCGTAGTAGCGGGAGGACCAGATGTAGATACGCAGTATTTT.